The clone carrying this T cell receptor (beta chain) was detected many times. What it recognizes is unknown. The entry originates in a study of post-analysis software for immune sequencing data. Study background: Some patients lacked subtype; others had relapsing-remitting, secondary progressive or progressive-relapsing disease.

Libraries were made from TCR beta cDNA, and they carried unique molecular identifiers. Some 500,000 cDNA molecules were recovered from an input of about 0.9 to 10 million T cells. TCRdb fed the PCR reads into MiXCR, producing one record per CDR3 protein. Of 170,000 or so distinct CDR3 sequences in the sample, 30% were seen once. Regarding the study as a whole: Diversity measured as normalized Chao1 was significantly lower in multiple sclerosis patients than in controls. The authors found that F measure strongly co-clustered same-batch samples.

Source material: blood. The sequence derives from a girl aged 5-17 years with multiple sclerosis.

CDR3 residues: CASSFQGPGETQYF. As DNA, the CDR3 is TGTGCCAGCAGCTTCCAGGGGCCGGGGGAGACCCAGTACTTC. The chain joins TRBV7-9 to TRBJ2-5, with D possibly being TRBD1 (6 bases). V was clipped by 3 bases and J by 5 bases, with 13 bases between them. Per the germline V gene, CDR1 is SEHNR and CDR2 is FQNEAQ (reference sequence). This CDR3 comprises 14 residues.